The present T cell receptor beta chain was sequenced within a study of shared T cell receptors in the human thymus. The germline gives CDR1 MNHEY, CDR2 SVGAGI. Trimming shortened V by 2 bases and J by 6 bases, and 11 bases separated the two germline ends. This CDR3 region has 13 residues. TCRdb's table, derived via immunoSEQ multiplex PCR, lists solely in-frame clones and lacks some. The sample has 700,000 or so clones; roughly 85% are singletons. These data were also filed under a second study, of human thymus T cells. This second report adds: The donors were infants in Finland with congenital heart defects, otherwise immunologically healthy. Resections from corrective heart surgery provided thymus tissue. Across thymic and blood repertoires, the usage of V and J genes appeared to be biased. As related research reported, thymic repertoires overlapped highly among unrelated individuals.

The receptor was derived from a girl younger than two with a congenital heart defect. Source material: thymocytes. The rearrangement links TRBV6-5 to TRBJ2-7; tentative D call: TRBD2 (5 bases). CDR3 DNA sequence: TGTGCCAGCAGTTACCGGGGTGTTGGCGAGCAGTACTTC. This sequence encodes CASSYRGVGEQYF.